Below, 18 T cell receptor beta chains from the same sample are listed, as sequenced in a study of shared clonotypes between healthy human individuals (dated by TCRdb to 2018 to 2021). Library preparation employed the immunoSEQ multiplex PCR assay. Imported from immuneACCESS, the table was reduced by TCRdb to in-frame sequences with V and J called. These copies leave out some clones; in studies compared against another copy, an unresolved V gene accounts for under half, and the cause of the remainder is not known. This sample comprises about 980,000 clones, around 80% of them detected only once. Around 1.5% of the sample is in the top ten clones. Input material: memory CD4+ T cells sorted from blood. The sample's cell subset or site, from its label and the paper: CD45RA-negative fraction. The receptors here all came from a man aged 18 to 35 in good health.

This rearrangement joins TRBV5-4 to TRBJ2-7; D perhaps matches TRBD1 (6 bases). The CDR3 runs 16 residues. V shed 0 bases and J shed 1 base, with 14 bases lying between them. Germline CDR1 and CDR2: SGHNT and YYREEE (reference sequence). For the CDR3, the DNA is TGTGCCAGCAGCTTGGAATGGGGAAGGGGGTCCTACGAGCAGTACTTC. Its translation: CASSLEWGRGSYEQYF.

The gene calls are TRBV11-3 and TRBJ2-2; tentatively, D is TRBD2 (5 bases). With 5 bases removed from V and 5 bases from J, the gap between germline ends came to 15 bases. CDR3 length equals 15 residues. The V gene's germline CDR1 is SGHNT and CDR2 YENEEA. The CDR3 region is CASSQDGLTTGELFF. In nucleotides, the CDR3 is TGTGCCAGCAGCCAGGACGGACTTACAACCGGGGAGCTGTTTTTT.

CDR3 in amino acids: CAWTMGQVNTEAFF. CDR3 coding DNA: TGTGCCTGGACTATGGGACAGGTCAACACTGAAGCTTTCTTT. The chain links TRBV30 to TRBJ1-1, with TRBD1 matching over 8 bases. The CDR3 contains 14 residues. Germline trimming cut 4 bases from V and 2 bases from J; bases unmatched to any gene: 6. In germline, CDR1 is GTSNPN, CDR2 SVGIG (reference sequence).

This clone appeared a single time. The rearrangement joins TRBV6-1 to TRBJ1-2; possibly TRBD1 for D (6 bases). Germline CDR1 and CDR2: MNHNS and SASEGT. The CDR3 consists of 14 residues. V dropped 4 bases and J dropped 6 bases, with 15 bases sitting between them. The CDR3 loop reads CASSGGQGWDGYTF. CDR3 sequence (DNA): TGTGCCAGCAGTGGCGGGCAGGGGTGGGATGGCTACACCTTC.

The chain couples TRBV6-4 to TRBJ1-1; possible D gene TRBD1, 5 bases. CDR1 MRHNA and CDR2 SNTAGT come from the germline V gene. The CDR3 sequence is 13 residues long. V lost 2 bases and J 5 bases, leaving 9 bases between the germline ends. The DNA of the CDR3 is TGTGCCAGCAGTGACCAGGGAGGAACTGAAGCTTTCTTT. Residues: CASSDQGGTEAFF.

V gene TRBV7-9 combines with J gene TRBJ2-5; 12 nucleotides line up with TRBD2. CDR1 and CDR2 (germline): SEHNR, FQNEAQ (reference sequence). V shed 3 bases and J 4 bases; nucleotides not matched to a gene: 3. The CDR3 has 15 amino acids. CDR3 DNA sequence: TGTGCCAGCAGCTTCTGGACTAGCGGGATAGAGACCCAGTACTTC. Amino acids: CASSFWTSGIETQYF.

To note about this clone: The sample carries other DNA sequences with the same CDR3. The CDR3 region has the DNA TGTGCCAGCAGTCCGCGACAGGGGAACACTGAAGCTTTCTTT. This encodes CASSPRQGNTEAFF. This chain uses TRBV27 with TRBJ1-1; 7 bases are shared with TRBD1. CDR3 size: 14 residues. CDR1 is MNHEY and CDR2 is SMNVEV in the germline V gene (reference sequence). V shed 5 bases and J 1 base; nucleotides not matched to a gene: 4.

This rearrangement joins TRBV7-9 to TRBJ2-7; no clear D gene. The V and J ends lost 8 bases and 3 bases respectively, with 11 bases between them. The CDR3 contains 12 residues. Germline values: CDR1 SEHNR, CDR2 FQNEAQ (reference sequence). DNA for the CDR3: TGTGCCAGCGGCGCGCCCAACTACGAGCAGTACTTC. This gives the protein CASGAPNYEQYF.

This clone was seen more than once but under ten times. J is TRBJ2-2 and V is TRBV6-1; 7 nucleotides match TRBD1. This CDR3 has 14 amino acids. The germline V gene encodes CDR1 MNHNS and CDR2 SASEGT. Trimming at V came to 7 bases and at J to 2 bases, leaving 4 bases not matched to a gene. The CDR3: CASKQGRNTGELFF. For the CDR3, the DNA is TGTGCCAGCAAACAGGGGCGCAACACCGGGGAGCTGTTTTTT.

CDR3 DNA: TGTGCCAGTGGATCTAATCAGGGAAATTTTTACAATGAGCAGTTCTTC. Protein sequence: CASGSNQGNFYNEQFF. V gene TRBV19 combines with J gene TRBJ2-1, with D maybe TRBD1 (5 bases). This CDR3 contains 16 residues. Trimming shortened V by 8 bases and J by 4 bases, and 21 bases separated the two germline ends. Germline CDR1 LNHDA, CDR2 SQIVND (reference sequence).

This CDR3 reads CASSPTPGSSYEQYF. The CDR3 region has the DNA TGTGCCAGCTCACCAACACCAGGTAGCTCCTACGAGCAGTACTTC. The chain carries TRBV18 and TRBJ2-7; no clear D. This CDR3 comprises 15 residues. Germline V lookup: CDR1 KGHSH, CDR2 LQKENI. With 2 bases removed from V and 0 bases from J, the gap between germline ends came to 11 bases. Complete variable domain (other parts from reference TRBV18 and TRBJ2-7): NAGVMQNPRHLVRRRGQEARLRCSPMKGHSHVYWYRQLPEEGLKFMVYLQKENIIDESGMPKERFSAEFPKEGPSILRIQQVVRGDSAAYFCASSPTPGSSYEQYFGPGTRLTVT.

The chain links TRBV6-5 to TRBJ1-2; D uncertain. V was clipped by 4 bases and J by 8 bases, with 8 bases between them. CDR1 and CDR2 from the germline V gene are MNHEY and SVGAGI. CDR3 length: 11 amino acids. The CDR3, as DNA: TGTGCCAGCAGTTCCTATGCGGGCTACACCTTC. This gives the protein CASSSYAGYTF.

The chain is built from TRBV28 and TRBJ1-2; TRBD1 is a possible D gene (5 bases). Deletions cut 4 bases from V and 0 bases from J, with 15 bases between. The CDR3 spans 16 residues. CDR1 and CDR2 (germline): MDHEN, SYDVKM. Written as DNA, the CDR3 is TGTGCCAGCAGTTCCCAAGGGGCAGTTCCTAACTATGGCTACACCTTC. Protein sequence: CASSSQGAVPNYGYTF.

V and J are TRBV15 and TRBJ2-7; D perhaps matches TRBD2 (7 bases). The germline V gene encodes CDR1 LNHNV and CDR2 YYDKDF (reference sequence). The CDR3 totals 15 residues. V was clipped by 5 bases and J by 4 bases, with 18 bases between them. The CDR3 nucleotides read TGTGCCACCAGCCTAGGGGGGGCGCTGAGTTACGAGCAGTACTTC. Residues: CATSLGGALSYEQYF.

V gene TRBV11-3 combines with J gene TRBJ2-1; TRBD2 matches at 12 bases. Germline lookup yields CDR1 SGHNT and CDR2 YENEEA. V lost 4 bases to trimming and J lost 3 bases; unmatched junction nucleotides: 4. The CDR3 runs 16 residues. CDR3 sequence: CASSSWTSGNYNEQFF. DNA for the CDR3: TGTGCCAGCAGCTCTTGGACTAGCGGGAACTACAATGAGCAGTTCTTC.

The CDR3 nucleotides are TGTGCCAGCAGCCAAGCCCGGGGGCCCACCGGGGAGCTGTTTTTT. Translating gives CASSQARGPTGELFF. The genes are TRBV11-2 and TRBJ2-2; D possibly matches TRBD1 or TRBD2 (6 bases each). CDR3 length equals 15 residues. Trimming removed 5 bases at V and 4 bases at J, with 14 bases between. The V gene's germline CDR1 is SGHAT and CDR2 FQNNGV.

The count of this clone is one. This same CDR3 is encoded by further DNA sequences in the sample. The chain links TRBV7-9 to TRBJ2-3; 9 bases line up with TRBD2. CDR1 is SEHNR, CDR2 FQNEAQ, per germline (reference sequence). J gave up 2 bases and V 2 bases, and 5 bases lay outside the gene matches. The CDR3 spans 16 residues. CDR3 sequence: CASSLSAGGPTDTQYF. CDR3 in DNA: TGTGCCAGCAGCTTATCGGCGGGGGGGCCCACAGATACGCAGTATTTT.

The J gene is TRBJ1-2, the V gene TRBV7-9; 11 bases agree with TRBD1. V was pared by 5 bases and J by 2 bases, with 4 bases of the junction left unmatched. The CDR3 consists of 15 residues. Germline loops: CDR1 SEHNR, CDR2 FQNEAQ (reference sequence). As DNA, the CDR3 is TGTGCCAGCAGCACAGGACAGGGGGCGAACTATGGCTACACCTTC. This encodes CASSTGQGANYGYTF.